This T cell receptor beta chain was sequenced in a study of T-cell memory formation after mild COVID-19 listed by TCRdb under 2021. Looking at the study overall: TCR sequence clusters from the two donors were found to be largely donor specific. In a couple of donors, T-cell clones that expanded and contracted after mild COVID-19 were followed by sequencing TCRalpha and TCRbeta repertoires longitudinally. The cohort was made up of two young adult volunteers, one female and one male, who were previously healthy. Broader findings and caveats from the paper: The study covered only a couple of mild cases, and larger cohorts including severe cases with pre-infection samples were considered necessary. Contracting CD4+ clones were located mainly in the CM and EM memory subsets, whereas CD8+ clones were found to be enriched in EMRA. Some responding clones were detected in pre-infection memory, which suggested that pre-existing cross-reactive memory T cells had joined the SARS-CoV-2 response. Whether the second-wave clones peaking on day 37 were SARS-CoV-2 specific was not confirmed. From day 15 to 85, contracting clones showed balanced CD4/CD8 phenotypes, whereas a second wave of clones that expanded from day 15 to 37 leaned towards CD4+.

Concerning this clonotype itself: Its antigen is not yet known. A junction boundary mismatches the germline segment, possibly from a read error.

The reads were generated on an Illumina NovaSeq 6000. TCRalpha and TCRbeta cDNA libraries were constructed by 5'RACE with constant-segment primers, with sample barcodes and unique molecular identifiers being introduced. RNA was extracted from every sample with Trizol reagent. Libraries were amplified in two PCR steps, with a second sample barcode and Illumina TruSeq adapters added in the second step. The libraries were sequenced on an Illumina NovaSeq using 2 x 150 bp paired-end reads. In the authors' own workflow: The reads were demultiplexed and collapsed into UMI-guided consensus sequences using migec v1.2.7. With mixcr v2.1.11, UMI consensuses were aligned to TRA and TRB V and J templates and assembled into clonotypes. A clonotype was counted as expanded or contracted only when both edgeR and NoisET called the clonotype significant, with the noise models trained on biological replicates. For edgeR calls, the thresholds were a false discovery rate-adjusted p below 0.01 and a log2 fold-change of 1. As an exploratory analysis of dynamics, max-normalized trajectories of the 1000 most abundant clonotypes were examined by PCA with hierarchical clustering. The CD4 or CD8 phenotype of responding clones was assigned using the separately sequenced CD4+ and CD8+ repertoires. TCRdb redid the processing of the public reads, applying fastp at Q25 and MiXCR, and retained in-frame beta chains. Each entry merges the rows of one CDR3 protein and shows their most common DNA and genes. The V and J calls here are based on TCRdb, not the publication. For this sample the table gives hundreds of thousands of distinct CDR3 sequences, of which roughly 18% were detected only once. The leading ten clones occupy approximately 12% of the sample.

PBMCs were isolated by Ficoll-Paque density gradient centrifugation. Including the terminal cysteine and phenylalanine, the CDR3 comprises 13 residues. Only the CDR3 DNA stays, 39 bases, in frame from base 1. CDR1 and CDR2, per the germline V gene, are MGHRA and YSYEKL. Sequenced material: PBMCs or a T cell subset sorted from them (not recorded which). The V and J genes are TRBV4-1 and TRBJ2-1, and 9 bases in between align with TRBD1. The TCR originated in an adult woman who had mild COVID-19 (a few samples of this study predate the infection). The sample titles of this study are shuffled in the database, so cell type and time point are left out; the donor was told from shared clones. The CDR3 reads CASSQGTGPGRFF. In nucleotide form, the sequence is TGCGCCAGCAGTCAAGGGACAGGGCCAGGGCGGTTCTTC.